These 28 T cell receptor beta chains were sequenced from one sample in a study of a mutant IDH1 vaccine in newly diagnosed glioma. The time point was: week 47, end of study. A 20-mer mutant IDH1 peptide at 300 ug was injected subcutaneously with topical imiquimod. These receptors lack a known antigen. Here immunoSEQ multiplex PCR was the method, and the copy in TCRdb shows in-frame clones only, minus some. The top ten clones hold 0.77% of a sample with about 94,000 clones, just under 90% of them seen once. This specimen was PBMCs, taken from a glioma patient whose treatment included an IDH1 peptide vaccine. These receptors originate from a woman between 50 and 59 years old with glioma.

J is TRBJ2-1 and V is TRBV4-1; no definite D call. The germline gives CDR1 MGHRA, CDR2 YSYEKL. The CDR3 contains 12 residues. Trimming took 1 base from V and 10 from J, leaving 8 bases between them. CDR3 sequence (DNA): TGCGCCAGCAGCCAAGGGTCCCGCGAGCAGTTCTTC. It encodes CASSQGSREQFF.

The V call is TRBV2, the J call TRBJ2-7; tentatively, D is TRBD2 (7 bases). V gave up 6 bases and J gave up 5 bases, with 20 bases separating them. This CDR3 has 15 residues. Germline lookup yields CDR1 SNHLY and CDR2 FYNNEI. CDR3 bases: TGTGCCAGCAGACAAGAGGGGGGGCGACAGGACGAGCAGTACTTC. This translates into CASRQEGGRQDEQYF.

This chain joins TRBV27 and TRBJ2-1; 9 bases are a match to TRBD2. V gave up 5 bases and J gave up 1 base; unmatched junction bases: 15. The germline V gene has CDR1 MNHEY and CDR2 SMNVEV (reference sequence). The CDR3 is 19 amino acids. The CDR3 region is CASSPRSLAGPLSYNEQFF. The CDR3 DNA reads TGTGCCAGCAGTCCTCGTTCACTAGCGGGTCCCTTATCCTACAATGAGCAGTTCTTC.

V and J are TRBV5-1 and TRBJ2-1, with 10 positions matching TRBD2. The germline V gene has CDR1 SGHRS and CDR2 YFSETQ. The CDR3 consists of 18 residues. V was pared by 3 bases and J by 4 bases, with 13 bases of the junction left unmatched. The DNA for the CDR3 is TGCGCCAGCAGCTCTCCACTTAAGATAGCGGGAGGATACAATGAGCAGTTCTTC. Amino acids: CASSSPLKIAGGYNEQFF.

V gene TRBV6-5 combines with J gene TRBJ2-7, with D unresolved. The CDR3 consists of 15 residues. Trimming cost V 0 bases and J 5 bases, with 14 bases left between them. CDR1 and CDR2 from the germline V gene are MNHEY and SVGAGI. In DNA form, the CDR3 reads TGTGCCAGCAGTTACTCGATAGGAGTTAGGGACGAGCAGTACTTC. This sequence encodes CASSYSIGVRDEQYF.

Only one count was recorded for this clone. The rearrangement uses TRBV13 and TRBJ2-1; maybe TRBD2 (5 bases). The CDR3 runs to 17 residues. V lost 5 bases and J lost 2, with 19 bases in between. Germline values: CDR1 PRHDT, CDR2 FYEKMQ (reference sequence). CDR3 DNA sequence: TGTGCCAGCAGCCCGCGAGACTACATCTCCGCCTACAATGAGCAGTTCTTC. Residues: CASSPRDYISAYNEQFF.

The CDR3 is CASSQEVQGVGEQYF. DNA of the CDR3: TGCGCCAGCAGCCAAGAGGTTCAGGGCGTGGGGGAGCAGTACTTC. The rearrangement links TRBV4-1 to TRBJ2-7, with D possibly being TRBD1 (5 bases). The V and J ends lost 0 bases and 7 bases respectively, with 16 bases between them. The germline gives CDR1 MGHRA, CDR2 YSYEKL. The CDR3 loop spans 15 amino acids.

This chain uses TRBV29-1 with TRBJ2-7; 10 bases line up with TRBD1. Losses at the gene ends were 1 base for V and 3 bases for J; bases not matched to a gene: 0. This CDR3 has 13 residues. Looked up from germline, CDR1 is SQVTM and CDR2 is ANQGSEA. Here the CDR3 DNA reads TGCAGCGTTGAAGGGACAGGGGGCTACGAGCAGTACTTC. It specifies CSVEGTGGYEQYF.

The V call is TRBV11-2, the J call TRBJ1-3; no reliable D call. Trimming took off 5 bases at V and 1 base at J, with 12 bases between the two ends. The CDR3 loop spans 15 amino acids. Germline V CDR1 and CDR2: SGHAT, FQNNGV. The DNA for the CDR3 is TGTGCCAGCAGCCCAGGAGGATGGTCTGGAAACACCATATATTTT. Protein sequence: CASSPGGWSGNTIYF.

The chain carries TRBV28 and TRBJ2-7, with unresolved D. The CDR3 is made up of 14 amino acids. The V gene's germline CDR1 is MDHEN and CDR2 SYDVKM. Trimming cost V 6 bases and J 3 bases, with 15 bases left between them. The CDR3 spells CASSPWAQLYEQYF. The CDR3 region has the DNA TGTGCCAGCAGCCCGTGGGCGCAGCTCTACGAGCAGTACTTC.

The chain combines TRBV10-1 with TRBJ2-3; no firm D call. V lost 0 bases, J lost 2 bases, and 9 bases lay in between. Germline V gene lookup returns CDR1 WNHNN and CDR2 SYGVQD (reference sequence). There are 15 residues in the CDR3. For the CDR3, the DNA is TGCGCCAGCAGTGAGTCGGCTACATACACAGATACGCAGTATTTT. This gives the protein CASSESATYTDTQYF.

V and J are TRBV28 and TRBJ1-2; 9 nucleotides agree with TRBD1. Germline V gene sequence: CDR1 MDHEN, CDR2 SYDVKM. V was pared by 5 bases and J by 1 base, with 2 bases of the junction left unmatched. The CDR3 sequence is 14 residues long. The chain's CDR3 is CASSRTGDNYGYTF. DNA for the CDR3: TGTGCCAGCAGTCGGACAGGGGATAACTATGGCTACACCTTC.

V is TRBV2 and J is TRBJ2-7; 12 nucleotides agree with TRBD2. There are 14 residues in the CDR3. Germline loops: CDR1 SNHLY, CDR2 FYNNEI. Trimming at V came to 8 bases and at J to 3 bases, leaving 5 bases not matched to a gene. CDR3 nucleotide sequence: TGTGCCAGCCACGGACTAGCGGGATTCTACGAGCAGTACTTC. The encoded protein is CASHGLAGFYEQYF.

Regarding this clone: Here the CDR3 omits its conserved ending phenylalanine or tryptophan, so a read error is the likely source. This rearrangement joins TRBV11-2 to TRBJ2-7, with 8 bases fitting TRBD2. In germline, CDR1 is SGHAT, CDR2 FQNNGV. V trimming: 3 bases; J trimming: 4 bases; junction bases outside the gene matches: 8. The CDR3 spans 15 residues. The CDR3 nucleotides read TGTGCCAGCAGCTTGGCGGGAGGCGGAATTTACGAGCAGTACTCC. Its protein is CASSLAGGGIYEQYS.

This clone was counted between two and nine times. CDR3 sequence reads: CATGTSGMGETQYF. DNA for the CDR3: TGTGCCACAGGGACTAGCGGGATGGGAGAGACCCAGTACTTC. The rearrangement links TRBV7-9 to TRBJ2-5; 13 bases map to TRBD2. This CDR3 comprises 14 residues. Germline lookup yields CDR1 SEHNR and CDR2 FQNEAQ (reference sequence). Trimming at V came to 10 bases and at J to 4 bases, leaving 6 bases not matched to a gene.

The chain links TRBV6-4 to TRBJ1-5; the D gene is possibly TRBD1 (5 bases). The CDR3 extends over 15 amino acids. The ends were cut back, 5 bases at V and 1 base at J, with 12 bases in the middle. From germline, CDR1 is MRHNA and CDR2 SNTAGT. The CDR3 bases are TGTGCCAGCAGTCGCGACAGCGGAAGCAATCAGCCCCAGCATTTT. Translating it yields CASSRDSGSNQPQHF.

The chain carries TRBV14 and TRBJ1-1; unclear D gene. CDR1 and CDR2 (germline): SGHDN, FVKESK. Trimming left V 3 bases short and J 1 base short, with 9 bases between. This CDR3 contains 14 residues. CDR3: CASSHLSRNTEAFF. The DNA for the CDR3 is TGTGCCAGCAGCCACCTTTCCCGGAACACTGAAGCTTTCTTT.

This chain uses TRBV4-1 with TRBJ2-7; 8 bases line up with TRBD1. In germline, CDR1 is MGHRA, CDR2 YSYEKL. V lost 0 bases and J lost 7; bases outside the gene matches: 5. The CDR3 is 14 amino acids. CDR3 in DNA: TGCGCCAGCAGCCAAGATCAGGGGGCGCGGGAGCAGTACTTC. This gives the protein CASSQDQGAREQYF.

The chain uses TRBV5-4 and TRBJ2-7; TRBD2 matches 8 bases. CDR3 length: 14 amino acids. With 1 base clipped from V and 0 bases from J, the junction kept 0 bases outside the gene matches. Germline V gives CDR1 SGHNT, CDR2 YYREEE (reference sequence). This CDR3 is CASSLTSGSYEQYF. Written as DNA, the CDR3 is TGTGCCAGCAGCTTGACTAGCGGCTCCTACGAGCAGTACTTC.

This chain links TRBV18 with TRBJ2-7; the match to TRBD1 covers 10 bases. In germline, CDR1 is KGHSH, CDR2 LQKENI. This CDR3 has 17 residues. Trimming at V came to 3 bases and at J to 4 bases, leaving 12 bases not matched to a gene. The CDR3 sequence: CASSPGTGANVLYEQYF. CDR3 in DNA: TGTGCCAGCTCACCGGGGACAGGGGCGAACGTCCTTTACGAGCAGTACTTC.

This clone has just one count. The chain carries TRBV2 and TRBJ1-5; D uncertain. This CDR3 contains 12 residues. CDR1 and CDR2 (germline): SNHLY, FYNNEI. V dropped 1 base and J dropped 5 bases, with 3 bases sitting between them. CDR3 sequence reads: CASSEGYQPQHF. CDR3 nucleotides: TGTGCCAGCAGTGAAGGGTATCAGCCCCAGCATTTT.

This clone was seen a single time. The chain joins TRBV9 to TRBJ2-2; D not certain. V was clipped by 0 bases and J by 5 bases, with 8 bases between them. CDR1 and CDR2 (germline): SGDLS, YYNGEE. The CDR3 loop spans 14 amino acids. The CDR3 loop reads CASSVAQSTGELFF. CDR3 coding DNA: TGTGCCAGCAGCGTAGCCCAGTCTACCGGGGAGCTGTTTTTT.

The J gene is TRBJ1-5, the V gene TRBV7-8; the match to TRBD1 covers 8 bases. The CDR3 loop spans 15 amino acids. In germline, CDR1 is SGHVS, CDR2 FQNEAQ. Trimming at V came to 1 base and at J to 6 bases, leaving 5 bases not matched to a gene. CDR3 nucleotide sequence: TGTGCCAGCAGCTTAGGCCCCAGGGGGCTTCAGCCCCAGCATTTT. It codes for CASSLGPRGLQPQHF.

The gene calls are TRBV28 and TRBJ1-1; D gene uncertain. Trimming took 5 bases from V and 1 from J, leaving 11 bases between them. From germline, CDR1 is MDHEN and CDR2 SYDVKM. The CDR3 is 14 amino acids. CDR3 amino acids: CASSPGRGNTEAFF. DNA of the CDR3: TGTGCCAGCAGTCCCGGACGGGGGAACACTGAAGCTTTCTTT.

This chain connects TRBV4-1 to TRBJ1-3; D unclear. The CDR3 totals 16 residues. Germline CDR1 and CDR2: MGHRA and YSYEKL. V gave up 4 bases and J gave up 0 bases, with 13 bases separating them. The CDR3 protein is CASSPSRRISGNTIYF. As DNA, the CDR3 is TGCGCCAGCAGCCCATCTCGGAGGATCTCTGGAAACACCATATATTTT.

The chain has TRBV29-1 and TRBJ1-2, with 9 positions matching TRBD1. There are 14 residues in the CDR3. From germline, CDR1 is SQVTM and CDR2 ANQGSEA. V lost 4 bases and J lost 3; bases outside the gene matches: 6. In DNA form, the CDR3 reads TGCAGCGTTGTGGGACAGGGAGTGGACTATGGCTACACCTTC. Protein sequence: CSVVGQGVDYGYTF. Together with reference TRBV29-1 and TRBJ1-2, the CDR3 gives the full variable domain: SAVISQKPSRDICQRGTSLTIQCQVDSQVTMMFWYRQQPGQSLTLIATANQGSEATYESGFVIDKFPISRPNLTFSTLTVSNMSPEDSSIYLCSVVGQGVDYGYTFGSGTRLTVV.

The rearrangement uses TRBV6-1 and TRBJ2-7, with 11 bases lining up with TRBD2. Germline V CDR1 and CDR2: MNHNS, SASEGT. J lost 6 bases, V lost 3 bases, and 16 bases had no gene match. CDR3 length: 18 residues. DNA for the CDR3: TGTGCCAGCAGTGAGGACTCCGGGGGCTCTAGCGGGAGGATCGAGCAGTACTTC. This gives the protein CASSEDSGGSSGRIEQYF.

The chain recombines TRBV28 with TRBJ2-1; TRBD2 agrees at 15 bases. Trimming at V came to 2 bases and at J to 6 bases, leaving 5 bases not matched to a gene. CDR1 and CDR2 (germline): MDHEN, SYDVKM. This CDR3 has 17 residues. The CDR3 DNA reads TGTGCCAGCAGTTTAATCAGGACTAGCGGGAGGGGCAATGAGCAGTTCTTC. Translating it yields CASSLIRTSGRGNEQFF.